Listed below are T cell receptor beta chains from one sample, sequenced in a study of T cell responses to AZD1222 COVID-19 vaccine. Produced via immunoSEQ multiplex PCR; TCRdb's table is partial and in-frame only. The repertoire consists of 140,000 or so clones, with more than 85% occurring once and the leading ten covering under 4.5%. The sample was peripheral blood, taken 28 days after the second AZD1222 dose. The receptor source for this set is an adult who received the AZD1222 COVID-19 vaccine. Both conserved end residues are part of each CDR3. D genes are given only for firm matches. Some rows have no size entry. The others give once, few or many, or a class for an expanded clone.

V gene	clone size	D gene	J gene	CDR3 protein	CDR3 DNA
TRBV12-3/TRBV12-4	-	-	TRBJ2-3	CASSSPPGDTQYF	TGTGCCAGCAGTTCCCCTCCGGGGGATACGCAGTATTTT
TRBV29-1	-	-	TRBJ1-1	CSVVRPQGGGTEAFF	TGCAGCGTTGTGCGGCCACAGGGCGGCGGCACTGAAGCTTTCTTT
TRBV9	-	-	TRBJ2-3	CASSVGGSSTDTQYF	TGTGCCAGCAGCGTAGGAGGGTCAAGCACAGATACGCAGTATTTT
TRBV14	few	-	TRBJ2-5	CASSQRGPAIGETQYF	TGTGCCAGCAGCCAGCGCGGACCAGCTATTGGAGAGACCCAGTACTTC
TRBV28	-	TRBD1	TRBJ1-2	CASSPRGFYGYTF	TGTGCCAGCAGCCCCAGGGGGTTCTATGGCTACACCTTC
TRBV15	once	TRBD1	TRBJ1-2	CATSRDRGDYTF	TGTGCCACCAGCAGAGACAGGGGGGACTACACCTTC
TRBV9	-	-	TRBJ2-7	CASSPRQRGEQYF	TGTGCCAGCAGCCCAAGACAGCGCGGCGAGCAGTACTTC
TRBV6-5	-	-	TRBJ1-4	CASSPSLGKLFF	TGTGCCAGCAGTCCTTCCCTAGGGAAATTGTTTTTT
TRBV27	-	-	TRBJ2-3	CASSLSSTYTQYF	TGTGCCAGCAGTTTATCGTCCACATATACGCAGTATTTT
TRBV7-8	-	-	TRBJ2-2	CASSAPGYNTGELFF	TGTGCCAGCAGCGCACCCGGATACAACACCGGGGAGCTGTTTTTT
TRBV5-1	-	-	TRBJ1-2	CASSLEVSGMDGYTF	TGCGCCAGCAGCTTGGAGGTTTCGGGTATGGATGGCTACACCTTC
TRBV2	-	-	TRBJ2-5	CASSEGRETQYF	TGTGCCAGCAGTGAGGGGCGGGAGACCCAGTACTTC
TRBV7-2	-	TRBD1	TRBJ2-7	CASKADRGFHEQYF	TGTGCCAGCAAAGCGGACAGGGGGTTTCACGAGCAGTACTTC
TRBV5-1	-	-	TRBJ1-3	CASSLDRLSGNTIYF	TGCGCCAGCAGCTTGGACAGACTCTCTGGAAACACCATATATTTT
TRBV3-1/TRBV3-2	-	TRBD1	TRBJ2-7	CASSHSGQGYEQYF	TGTGCCAGCAGCCATTCGGGACAGGGGTACGAGCAGTACTTC
TRBV28	-	TRBD2	TRBJ2-7	CASISSSGPYEQYF	TGTGCCAGCATCTCGTCTAGCGGGCCCTACGAGCAGTACTTC
TRBV28	-	-	TRBJ1-2	CASSLRQDYGYTF	TGTGCCAGCAGTTTGCGGCAGGACTATGGCTACACCTTC
TRBV5-6	-	-	TRBJ2-5	CASSRGPQETQYF	TGTGCCAGCAGCCGGGGACCTCAAGAGACCCAGTACTTC
TRBV7-2	-	-	TRBJ2-1	CASSSDGAGQFF	TGTGCCAGCAGCTCGGATGGGGCAGGGCAGTTCTTC
TRBV7-9	-	-	TRBJ1-1	CASSPRGRGTEAFF	TGTGCCAGCAGCCCGCGGGGGCGCGGTACTGAAGCTTTCTTT
TRBV14	-	-	TRBJ2-3	CASSQGDTQYF	TGTGCCAGCAGCCAAGGAGATACGCAGTATTTT
TRBV28	-	-	TRBJ1-2	CASLTQGPVGYGYTF	TGTGCCAGCCTGACACAGGGTCCCGTAGGTTATGGCTACACCTTC
TRBV9	-	-	TRBJ1-3	CASSVGGASSGNTIYF	TGTGCCAGCAGCGTAGGTGGGGCGAGCTCTGGAAACACCATATATTTT
TRBV5-1	-	-	TRBJ2-5	CASSPQQETQYF	TGCGCCAGCAGCCCGCAACAAGAGACCCAGTACTTC
TRBV5-4	-	TRBD2	TRBJ2-1	CASSLAAGGPLGGNEQFF	TGTGCCAGCAGCTTGGCAGCGGGAGGCCCCCTCGGGGGGAATGAGCAGTTCTTC
TRBV7-9	-	TRBD1	TRBJ1-3	CASTLKGWTGGNTIYF	TGTGCCAGCACCCTTAAGGGGTGGACAGGCGGAAACACCATATATTTT
TRBV4-1	-	-	TRBJ1-3	CASSQDPGEGNTIYF	TGCGCCAGCAGCCAAGACCCAGGGGAGGGAAACACCATATATTTT
TRBV4-3	once	-	TRBJ2-1	CASSQEADYNEQFF	TGCGCCAGCAGCCAAGAAGCCGACTACAATGAGCAGTTCTTC